What follows are 10 T cell receptor beta chains derived from one specimen sequenced in a study of technical replicates of blood from several donors. This table comes from immunoSEQ multiplex PCR, and its TCRdb copy is limited to in-frame clones, with some not included. The data contain about 82,000 clones, 96% of them seen just once; the ten biggest clones take up 0.3% to 0.45%. The sample taken for sequencing was T cells isolated from PBMCs. The receptors shown here come from a human donor in good health.

The gene calls are TRBV18 and TRBJ2-7; 11 bases line up with TRBD2. CDR3 length: 15 residues. The ends lost 2 bases at V and 3 bases at J; junction bases unmatched: 3. Germline assignment: CDR1 KGHSH and CDR2 LQKENI. The CDR3 bases are TGTGCCAGCTCACCATTTACTAGCGGGAGCTACGAGCAGTACTTC. It translates to CASSPFTSGSYEQYF.

CDR3 region: CASRHKAGSNQPQHF. The CDR3 bases are TGTGCCAGCAGACATAAGGCAGGGAGCAATCAGCCCCAGCATTTT. The chain uses TRBV2 and TRBJ1-5; D is perhaps TRBD1 (5 bases). The V and J ends lost 6 bases and 1 base respectively, with 13 bases between them. CDR3 length equals 15 residues. Germline CDR1 SNHLY, CDR2 FYNNEI.

V gene TRBV19 combines with J gene TRBJ2-7, with a tentative D call TRBD2 (5 bases). With 3 bases removed from V and 1 base from J, the gap between germline ends came to 10 bases. The CDR3 totals 14 residues. Germline CDR1 LNHDA, CDR2 SQIVND (reference sequence). The CDR3 DNA is TGTGCCAGTAGTATTCGTTGGGAGTCCTACGAGCAGTACTTC. It translates to CASSIRWESYEQYF.

The chain combines TRBV9 with TRBJ1-1; D might be TRBD1 (5 bases). The germline CDR1 and CDR2 sequences are SGDLS and YYNGEE. Trimming took off 4 bases at V and 0 bases at J, with 7 bases between the two ends. There are 13 residues in the CDR3. CDR3 coding DNA: TGTGCCAGCAGCACAGGCATGAACACTGAAGCTTTCTTT. This encodes CASSTGMNTEAFF.

DNA of the CDR3: TGTGCCAGCAGTGAAGGGGCAGGGAGCACAGATACGCAGTATTTT. It yields the protein CASSEGAGSTDTQYF. The chain carries TRBV6-1 and TRBJ2-3; possible D gene TRBD1, 5 bases. The CDR3 is made up of 15 amino acids. Germline V gene sequence: CDR1 MNHNS, CDR2 SASEGT. The germline V and J ends were trimmed by 1 base and 0 bases, with 8 bases remaining between them.

The chain recombines TRBV28 with TRBJ2-4; D remains unclear. This CDR3 contains 13 residues. The germline V gene encodes CDR1 MDHEN and CDR2 SYDVKM. V lost 8 bases, J lost 0 bases, and 8 bases lay in between. The CDR3 loop reads CASSLLAKNIQYF. CDR3 DNA sequence: TGTGCCAGCTCACTTTTAGCCAAAAACATTCAGTACTTC.

This clone was found once. The chain combines TRBV27 with TRBJ2-7, with D unresolved. The CDR3 loop spans 11 amino acids. CDR1 is MNHEY, CDR2 SMNVEV, per germline (reference sequence). Trimming took off 5 bases at V and 2 bases at J, with 4 bases between the two ends. The chain's CDR3 is CASSPPYEQYF. CDR3 coding DNA: TGTGCCAGCAGTCCTCCCTACGAGCAGTACTTC.

The V gene is TRBV6-5, the J gene TRBJ2-1, with 11 bases aligning to TRBD2. The CDR3 has 15 amino acids. Germline assignment: CDR1 MNHEY and CDR2 SVGAGI. V shed 8 bases, J shed 4 bases, and the junction held 7 bases outside the gene matches. This CDR3 is CASETRTSGYNEQFF. The CDR3 DNA follows: TGTGCCAGCGAGACAAGGACTAGCGGGTACAATGAGCAGTTCTTC.

V gene TRBV29-1 combines with J gene TRBJ1-2; 8 nucleotides match TRBD1. Trimming removed 6 bases from V and 7 bases from J; junction bases left unmatched: 16. The length of the CDR3 is 15 residues. CDR1 and CDR2 (germline): SQVTM, ANQGSEA. This CDR3 reads CSVLSTHQGASGYTF. The CDR3 DNA is TGCAGCGTACTAAGCACACACCAGGGGGCCAGTGGCTACACCTTC.

The chain is built from TRBV27 and TRBJ2-3; D is undetermined. Germline V gene data show CDR1 as MNHEY and CDR2 as SMNVEV (reference sequence). V was shortened by 4 bases and J by 4 bases, with 12 bases between the two germline ends. CDR3 length: 14 amino acids. The DNA of the CDR3 is TGTGCCAGCAGTTATAGTTACAGTCCAGATACGCAGTATTTT. Residues: CASSYSYSPDTQYF.